Described below is a single TCR beta chain sequence and its context. Antigen unknown. A multiplex PCR was run with 60 Vbeta primers and 13 Jbeta primers. The method was immunoSEQ multiplex PCR; TCRdb's version includes in-frame clones alone and lacks a portion of them. Of about 190,000 clones listed, approximately 85% are singletons. This record comes from a study of cytomegalovirus exposure and HLA in healthy donors. The CDR3 runs to 15 residues. The V and J ends lost 6 bases and 1 base, in that order; junction bases with no gene match: 6. The germline CDR1 and CDR2 sequences are SEHNR and FQNEAQ (reference sequence). General study findings and limits: Among the sequence variants, a highly shared cluster was likely an artifact of sequencing. From TCR beta sequences, most subjects' HLA-A and HLA-B alleles were reportedly predicted accurately.

The specimen was PBMCs. This sequence was found in a woman aged 18-30 years in good health and CMV-seronegative. This chain connects TRBV7-9 to TRBJ1-1, with 9 positions matching TRBD1. CDR3 amino acids: CASRPDRGTNTEAFF. CDR3 DNA sequence: TGTGCCAGCAGGCCGGACAGGGGAACGAACACTGAAGCTTTCTTT. The complete variable domain, with remaining parts taken from reference TRBV7-9 and TRBJ1-1, reads DTGVSQNPRHKITKRGQNVTFRCDPISEHNRLYWYRQTLGQGPEFLTYFQNEAQLEKSRLLSDRFSAERPKGSFSTLEIQRTEQGDSAMYLCASRPDRGTNTEAFFGQGTRLTVV.